The T cell receptor (beta chain) under discussion was sequenced for a study of CD8 T cells in ankylosing spondylitis (dated by TCRdb to 2017 to 2019). About the study as a whole: T cell receptor beta repertoires were profiled in healthy donors and ankylosing spondylitis patients so that disease-linked TCR variants could be found. In total, the full study cohort was made up of over a hundred healthy donors and 20 to 25 ankylosing spondylitis patients. Samples of peripheral blood were taken, and for ankylosing spondylitis patients, synovial fluid was collected as well. What the work shows at the level of the full study, not this receptor alone: A TCR beta motif made up of several highly homologous amino acid variants appeared to be characteristic of blood from ankylosing spondylitis patients. According to the report, matched synovial fluid samples from ankylosing spondylitis patients were significantly enriched for the disease-linked clones. Some TCR beta motif variants had previously been reported in synovial fluid and blood of reactive arthritis patients, which suggested common disease-initiation mechanisms. A CD8+ phenotype was shown by the disease-linked clones, which were found at relatively low frequencies in peripheral blood.

Sequencing used an Illumina HiSeq 2500. Quantitative 5'-RACE with molecular barcodes was used to prepare TCR beta libraries. The paper's processing steps were these. A new computational method, built on a probabilistic model of VDJ rearrangement, was used to identify disease-linked TCR variants. The public reads were run again by TCRdb, first through fastp at Q25 and then through MiXCR, and only productive beta chains were kept. Records with the same CDR3 protein are collapsed into one entry carrying the most frequent genes and DNA. None of the V and J calls come from the authors' own analysis; TCRdb made them. This sample holds about 330,000 distinct CDR3 sequences; 8% were observed only once. Roughly 14% of the sample belongs to the ten largest clones. Regarding this clonotype: Its antigen target is currently unknown. There are no base qualities to consult, and no much larger clone falls within one base.

V loses 1 base, J loses 9 bases, and the germline ends lie 13 bases apart. Its CDR3 holds 14 amino acids, cysteine through phenylalanine. The sequence is cut down to CDR3 DNA, 42 bases in frame from base 1. CDR1 and CDR2 are drawn from the germline V gene (reference sequence): LGHDT, YNNKEL. The clonotype originates from a male donor with ankylosing spondylitis. The V and J genes are TRBV3-1 and TRBJ2-1, with no D gene named confidently. Sequencing was performed on blood, either unsorted or a sorted T cell fraction (not recorded which). The nucleotide sequence is TGTGCCAGCAGCCAAGTTATCAGGTCTACTGAGCAGTTCTTC. This yields the protein CASSQVIRSTEQFF.